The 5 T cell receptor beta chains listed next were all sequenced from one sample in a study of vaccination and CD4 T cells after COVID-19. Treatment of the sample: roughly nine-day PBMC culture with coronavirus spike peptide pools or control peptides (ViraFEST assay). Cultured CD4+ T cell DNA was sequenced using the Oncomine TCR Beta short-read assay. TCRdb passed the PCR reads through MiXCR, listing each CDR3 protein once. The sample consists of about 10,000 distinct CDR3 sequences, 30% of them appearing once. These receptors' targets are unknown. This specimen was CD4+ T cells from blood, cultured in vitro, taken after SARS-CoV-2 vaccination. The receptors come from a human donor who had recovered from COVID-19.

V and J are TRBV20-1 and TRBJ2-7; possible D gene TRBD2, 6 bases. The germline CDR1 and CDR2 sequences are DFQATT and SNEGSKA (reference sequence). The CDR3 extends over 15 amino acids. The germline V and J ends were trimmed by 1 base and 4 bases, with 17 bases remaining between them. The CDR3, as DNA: TGCAGTGCTAGAGTTGGGGAGACTAGAGGGTACGAGCAGTACTTC. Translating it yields CSARVGETRGYEQYF.

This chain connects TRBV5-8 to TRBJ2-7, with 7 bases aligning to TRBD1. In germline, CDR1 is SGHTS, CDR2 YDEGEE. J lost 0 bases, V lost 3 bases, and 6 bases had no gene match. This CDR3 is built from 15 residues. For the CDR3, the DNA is TGTGCCAGCAGCTCCTTGGGACAGATCTCCTACGAGCAGTACTTC. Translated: CASSSLGQISYEQYF.

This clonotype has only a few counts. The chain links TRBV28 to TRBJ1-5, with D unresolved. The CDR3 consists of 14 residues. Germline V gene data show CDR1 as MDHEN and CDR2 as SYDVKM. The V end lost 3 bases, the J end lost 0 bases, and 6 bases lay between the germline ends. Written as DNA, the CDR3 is TGTGCCAGCAGTTTCCCAAATAGCAATCAGCCCCAGCATTTT. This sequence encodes CASSFPNSNQPQHF.

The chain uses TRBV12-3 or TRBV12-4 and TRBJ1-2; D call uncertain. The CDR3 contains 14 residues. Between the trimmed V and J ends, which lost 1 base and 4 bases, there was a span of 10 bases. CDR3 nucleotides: TGTGCCAGCAGTTTAGTACAGAACTTCTATGGCTACACCTTC. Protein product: CASSLVQNFYGYTF.

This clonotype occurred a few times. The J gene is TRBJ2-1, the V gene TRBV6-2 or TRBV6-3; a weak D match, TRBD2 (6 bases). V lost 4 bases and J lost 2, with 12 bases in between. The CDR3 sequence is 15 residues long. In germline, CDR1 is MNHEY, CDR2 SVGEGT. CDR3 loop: CASSSGTGTYNEQFF. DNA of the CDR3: TGTGCCAGCAGTTCCGGGACTGGAACCTACAATGAGCAGTTCTTC.